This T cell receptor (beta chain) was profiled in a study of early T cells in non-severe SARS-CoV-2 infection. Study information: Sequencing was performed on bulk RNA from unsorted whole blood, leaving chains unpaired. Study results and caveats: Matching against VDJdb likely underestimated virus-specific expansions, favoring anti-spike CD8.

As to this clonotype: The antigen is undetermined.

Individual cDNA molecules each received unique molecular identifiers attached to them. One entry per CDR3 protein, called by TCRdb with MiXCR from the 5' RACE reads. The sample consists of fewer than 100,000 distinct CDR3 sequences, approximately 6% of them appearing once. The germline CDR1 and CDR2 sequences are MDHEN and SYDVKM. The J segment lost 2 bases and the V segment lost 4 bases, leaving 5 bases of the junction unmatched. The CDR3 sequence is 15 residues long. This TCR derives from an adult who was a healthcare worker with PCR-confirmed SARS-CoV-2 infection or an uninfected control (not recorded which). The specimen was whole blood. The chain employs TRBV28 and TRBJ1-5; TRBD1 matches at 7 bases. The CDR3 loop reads CASSSTGSGNQPQHF. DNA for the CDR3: TGTGCCAGCAGTTCGACAGGGAGCGGCAATCAGCCCCAGCATTTT.